This TCR beta chain was documented in a study of shared clonotypes between healthy human individuals. Study-level points and caveats: Shared clonotypes: about 5.3% naive CD4, under 4% naive CD8, roughly 2.2% memory CD4, 0.4% to 0.5% memory CD8. Sequencing depth was a factor that was expected to affect clonotype sharing among donors.

Naive CD8 populations comprised CD45RO-negative cells positively selected for CCR7, excluding terminally differentiated effector memory CD45RA+ cells. Comment on this clone: Its antigen is as yet unknown.

Looked up from germline, CDR1 is SEHNR and CDR2 is FQNEAQ (reference sequence). The V gene end was trimmed by 5 bases and the J gene end by 5 bases; junction bases not matched to a gene: 5. The CDR3 runs 15 residues. Some clones are missing from TCRdb's copy, which holds only in-frame ones; the method was immunoSEQ multiplex PCR. The data show about 2.1 million clones, around 93% seen once. The chain joins TRBV7-9 to TRBJ2-5, with TRBD2 matching over 13 bases. Source material: naive CD8+ T cells from PBMCs. This TCR was recovered from a man younger than 35 in good health. Some clones in this sample may be carry-over from other donors' samples. The CDR3 region has the DNA TGTGCCAGCAGCACGACTAGCGGGAGGTTGGAGACCCAGTACTTC. Protein product: CASSTTSGRLETQYF.